The 32 T cell receptor beta chains given below trace back to one sample, sequenced in a study of CD8 T cells in ankylosing spondylitis. Study observations and caveats: Seemingly characteristic of ankylosing spondylitis blood was a TCR beta motif consisting of about 8 highly homologous variants.

Antigens for these TCRs are unknown. TCRdb passed the 5' RACE reads through MiXCR, listing each CDR3 protein once. The sample holds some 220,000 distinct CDR3 sequences; around 7.9% are singletons and the top ten take approximately 15%. Sequencing was carried out using blood, either unsorted or a sorted T cell fraction (not recorded which). The receptors come from a male donor with ankylosing spondylitis.

The chain combines TRBV5-1 with TRBJ1-4; 9 bases fit TRBD1. This CDR3 has 16 amino acids. The germline CDR1 and CDR2 sequences are SGHRS and YFSETQ. Trimming removed 1 base from V and 8 bases from J; junction bases left unmatched: 9. The CDR3 DNA reads as TGCGCCAGCAGCTTGAATTTTGGACAGGGGACCGAAAAACTGTTTTTT. Translating gives CASSLNFGQGTEKLFF.

This clonotype was observed at least ten times. This chain uses TRBV7-9 with TRBJ2-1, with TRBD2 identical over 7 bases. Per the germline V gene, CDR1 is SEHNR and CDR2 is FQNEAQ (reference sequence). With V trimmed by 4 bases and J by 0 bases, 6 bases remained unmatched. There are 16 residues in the CDR3. The CDR3 DNA reads as TGTGCCAGCAGCTATTTGCGGGGGAGCTCCTACAATGAGCAGTTCTTC. Amino acids: CASSYLRGSSYNEQFF.

Many counts were recorded for this clonotype. The chain has TRBV19 and TRBJ1-2; D possibly corresponds to TRBD1 (5 bases). This CDR3 contains 14 residues. The V gene's germline CDR1 is LNHDA and CDR2 SQIVND (reference sequence). Between the trimmed V and J ends, which lost 9 bases and 4 bases, there was a span of 18 bases. DNA for the CDR3: TGTGCCAGCGAGAGTTCGGGACGCACCTATGGCTACACCTTC. Protein product: CASESSGRTYGYTF.

This clonotype was observed a handful of times. J is TRBJ2-7 and V is TRBV7-9; 12 nucleotides align to TRBD1. J gave up 7 bases and V 4 bases, and 8 bases lay outside the gene matches. This CDR3 contains 15 residues. Germline CDR1 is SEHNR and CDR2 is FQNEAQ (reference sequence). The CDR3 sequence: CASSSPGQGAREQYF. Here the CDR3 DNA reads TGTGCCAGCAGCTCCCCGGGACAGGGGGCAAGGGAGCAGTACTTC.

This clonotype has only a few counts. V and J are TRBV27 and TRBJ2-7; the match to TRBD2 covers 9 bases. The CDR3 spans 17 residues. CDR1 MNHEY and CDR2 SMNVEV come from the germline V gene (reference sequence). V lost 5 bases and J lost 2; bases outside the gene matches: 13. The CDR3, as DNA: TGTGCCAGCAGTCCCATCACTCTAGCGGGGACTCCCTACGAGCAGTACTTC. It encodes CASSPITLAGTPYEQYF.

This chain links TRBV4-1 with TRBJ2-3; TRBD2 aligns across 8 bases. J was trimmed by 4 bases and V by 2 bases; bases with no gene match: 8. The germline CDR1 and CDR2 sequences are MGHRA and YSYEKL. The CDR3 contains 16 residues. The CDR3 coding sequence is TGCGCCAGCAGCCAAACTGACGGGAGGGGGTCAGATACGCAGTATTTT. This sequence encodes CASSQTDGRGSDTQYF.

The chain is built from TRBV7-9 and TRBJ2-7; 8 bases map to TRBD1. The V segment lost 5 bases and the J segment 5 bases; nucleotides outside the gene matches: 8. From germline, CDR1 is SEHNR and CDR2 FQNEAQ (reference sequence). This CDR3 spans 14 amino acids. The CDR3 DNA follows: TGTGCCAGCAGCCCGACAGGGGCTCTGGACGAGCAGTACTTC. It encodes CASSPTGALDEQYF. The full variable domain, rest sourced from reference TRBV7-9 and TRBJ2-7, is DTGVSQNPRHKITKRGQNVTFRCDPISEHNRLYWYRQTLGQGPEFLTYFQNEAQLEKSRLLSDRFSAERPKGSFSTLEIQRTEQGDSAMYLCASSPTGALDEQYFGPGTRLTVT.

This clonotype was counted a single time. The CDR3 here is CASSPGTSGRCEQYF. In DNA form, the CDR3 reads TGTGCCAGCAGCCCGGGGACTAGCGGGCGCTGCGAGCAGTACTTC. The rearrangement links TRBV27 to TRBJ2-7; the match to TRBD2 covers 12 bases. CDR1 is MNHEY, CDR2 SMNVEV, per germline (reference sequence). The CDR3 has 15 amino acids. The trim removed 6 bases at V and 6 bases at J, leaving 9 bases unmatched.

This clonotype was counted only a few times. V and J are TRBV19 and TRBJ2-7; 12 positions agree with TRBD1. With V trimmed by 7 bases and J by 2 bases, 6 bases remained unmatched. This CDR3 region has 15 residues. Germline assignment: CDR1 LNHDA and CDR2 SQIVND (reference sequence). For the CDR3, the DNA is TGTGCCAGTACCCTGGGACAGGGGGCCGCCTACGAGCAGTACTTC. Protein sequence: CASTLGQGAAYEQYF.

This clonotype was recorded many times. The chain is built from TRBV20-1 and TRBJ2-7; D possibly corresponds to TRBD2 (5 bases). The CDR3 runs to 15 residues. Germline CDR1 and CDR2: DFQATT and SNEGSKA (reference sequence). V was shortened by 6 bases and J by 0 bases, with 18 bases between the two germline ends. DNA for the CDR3: TGCAGTGCCCCCGACCCAGCGGCAAGCTCCTACGAGCAGTACTTC. Residues: CSAPDPAASSYEQYF.

Points on this clonotype: The junction differs from germline at one of its ends, possibly a read error. This rearrangement joins TRBV20-1 to TRBJ2-1; 7 bases are shared with TRBD1. This CDR3 region has 12 residues. CDR1 and CDR2 from the germline V gene are DFQATT and SNEGSKA (reference sequence). The CDR3 DNA follows: TGCAGTGCTGAGGGCAGGGGGAATGAGCAGTTCTTT. It specifies CSAEGRGNEQFF.

A word on this clonotype: No DNA is shown, since the ends of the CDR3 on it are uncertain; the CDR3 is the one TCRdb lists. This chain links TRBV12-3 or TRBV12-4 with TRBJ2-3; the table assigns TRBD2, which was not confirmed against the DNA. The CDR3 is 16 amino acids in total, end residues counted. The CDR3 loop reads CASILGLAQYTDTQYF.

This clonotype was counted at least ten times. The chain has TRBV4-1 and TRBJ2-7; either TRBD1 or TRBD2 may fit D (5 bases each). V was clipped by 1 base and J by 0 bases, with 13 bases between them. The CDR3 contains 16 residues. Germline CDR1 MGHRA, CDR2 YSYEKL. CDR3 in amino acids: CASSQGGVPFSYEQYF. CDR3 nucleotide sequence: TGCGCCAGCAGCCAAGGAGGGGTCCCTTTCTCCTACGAGCAGTACTTC.

This clonotype was picked up many times. The CDR3 region is CSVDVGPYEQYF. The DNA of the CDR3 is TGCAGCGTTGATGTAGGGCCCTACGAGCAGTACTTC. The chain employs TRBV29-1 and TRBJ2-7; no clear D. Germline CDR1 is SQVTM and CDR2 is ANQGSEA. V gave up 3 bases and J gave up 2 bases, with 8 bases separating them. The CDR3 is 12 amino acids.

This clonotype was counted ten times or more. This CDR3 is CASSPWGGVLYGYTF. The CDR3 bases are TGTGCCAGCAGTCCCTGGGGTGGAGTTCTTTATGGCTACACCTTC. This sequence joins TRBV28 and TRBJ1-2; D remains ambiguous. This CDR3 region has 15 residues. Germline CDR1 and CDR2: MDHEN and SYDVKM. Trimming shortened V by 5 bases and J by 5 bases, and 18 bases separated the two germline ends.

This clonotype was seen at least ten times. The V gene is TRBV27, the J gene TRBJ1-1; D perhaps matches TRBD1 (5 bases). V was cut by 0 bases and J by 0 bases, with 14 bases left in between. The germline V gene encodes CDR1 MNHEY and CDR2 SMNVEV (reference sequence). This CDR3 is built from 17 residues. As DNA, the CDR3 is TGTGCCAGCAGTTTATCCGGAGACAGAGTAATGAACACTGAAGCTTTCTTT. It is translated as CASSLSGDRVMNTEAFF.

This clonotype was observed at least ten times. The chain recombines TRBV6-1 with TRBJ1-2; 8 bases are a match to TRBD1. Germline CDR1 MNHNS, CDR2 SASEGT. The ends lost 7 bases at V and 4 bases at J; junction bases unmatched: 5. The CDR3 is made up of 13 amino acids. CDR3 nucleotide sequence: TGTGCCAGCACCCCGGACAGGGCCTATGGCTACACCTTC. This gives the protein CASTPDRAYGYTF.

This clonotype was seen repeatedly, ten times or more. This chain joins TRBV20-1 and TRBJ1-4, with no clear D. V dropped 6 bases and J dropped 6 bases, with 11 bases sitting between them. Looked up from germline, CDR1 is DFQATT and CDR2 is SNEGSKA (reference sequence). The CDR3 totals 12 residues. The CDR3 reads CSAPDNYEKLFF. In DNA form, the CDR3 reads TGCAGTGCCCCAGACAATTATGAAAAACTGTTTTTT.

This clonotype has ten or more counts. The V call is TRBV7-6, the J call TRBJ2-1, with 10 bases identical to TRBD2. Trimming took 6 bases from V and 7 from J; bases not matched to a gene: 15. CDR1 and CDR2 from the germline V gene are SGHVS and FNYEAQ. The CDR3 sequence is 17 residues long. The CDR3 sequence is CASSLRVSGRIENEQFF. The CDR3 nucleotides read TGTGCCAGCAGTCTTAGGGTTAGCGGGAGGATTGAGAATGAGCAGTTCTTC.

This clonotype was seen repeatedly, ten times or more. The rearrangement links TRBV7-8 to TRBJ1-2; no clear D gene. Trimming stripped 0 bases from V and 3 bases from J, with 14 bases between. This CDR3 spans 16 amino acids. Germline CDR1 reads SGHVS; CDR2 reads FQNEAQ. The CDR3 coding sequence is TGTGCCAGCAGCTTAGCGGTTTCATCCCACTACTATGGCTACACCTTC. Its translation is CASSLAVSSHYYGYTF.

In its sample, this clonotype was seen many times. The V gene is TRBV28, the J gene TRBJ2-5; D might be TRBD1 (6 bases). Trimming took off 2 bases at V and 5 bases at J, with 12 bases between the two ends. The CDR3 runs 14 residues. Germline assignment: CDR1 MDHEN and CDR2 SYDVKM. Here the CDR3 reads CASSLHRAGETQYF. Written as DNA, the CDR3 is TGTGCCAGCAGTTTACACAGGGCTGGGGAGACCCAGTACTTC.

This clonotype occurred many times. The CDR3 sequence is CSVLEPNTGAFF. The DNA for the CDR3 is TGCAGCGTTCTTGAGCCGAATACGGGAGCTTTCTTT. This chain uses TRBV29-1 with TRBJ1-1, with D unresolved. Looked up from germline, CDR1 is SQVTM and CDR2 is ANQGSEA. There are 12 residues in the CDR3. The V end was cut by 5 bases, the J end by 10 bases, with 17 bases between.

This clonotype was seen a few times. The chain is built from TRBV11-2 and TRBJ2-3; maybe TRBD2 (7 bases). The V gene's germline CDR1 is SGHAT and CDR2 FQNNGV. V lost 6 bases, J lost 5 bases, and 18 bases lay in between. The CDR3 is made up of 15 amino acids. CDR3 amino acids: CASRQGGVGEDTQYF. CDR3 nucleotides: TGTGCCAGCAGACAAGGGGGGGTAGGAGAAGATACGCAGTATTTT.

The DNA of the CDR3 is TGCGCCAGCAGCCAAGGAAGCGACCTGAACACCGGGGAGCTGTTTTTT. Translating gives CASSQGSDLNTGELFF. The chain has TRBV4-3 and TRBJ2-2; D unclear. V was clipped by 1 base and J by 1 base, with 10 bases between them. Per germline, CDR1 LGHNA and CDR2 YSLEER. This CDR3 has 16 amino acids.

The chain uses TRBV28 and TRBJ2-7; perhaps TRBD2 as D (6 bases). Trimming cost V 5 bases and J 3 bases, with 14 bases left between them. CDR1 MDHEN and CDR2 SYDVKM come from the germline V gene. The CDR3 is 14 residues long. CDR3 residues: CASSPGGEGYEQYF. The CDR3 coding sequence is TGTGCCAGCAGTCCGGGCGGGGAAGGCTACGAGCAGTACTTC.

This clonotype was counted at least ten times. The CDR3 sequence: CASSLTWVNEQYF. The CDR3 region has the DNA TGTGCCAGCAGTTTAACGTGGGTGAACGAGCAGTACTTC. The chain uses TRBV12-3 or TRBV12-4 and TRBJ2-7; the D is unclear. Trimming removed 2 bases at V and 5 bases at J, with 10 bases between. The CDR3 contains 13 residues.

This clonotype was recorded many times. The gene calls are TRBV12-3 or TRBV12-4 and TRBJ1-6; D remains unclear. V was trimmed by 3 bases and J by 6 bases, leaving 9 bases between them. The CDR3 has 14 residues. As DNA, the CDR3 is TGTGCCAGCAGTTTTGGGTTGGGTAATTCACCCCTCCACTTT. Protein product: CASSFGLGNSPLHF.

This clonotype was counted a few times. This chain links TRBV19 with TRBJ2-7; 13 nucleotides agree with TRBD2. CDR3 length: 15 amino acids. Germline V gene data show CDR1 as LNHDA and CDR2 as SQIVND (reference sequence). J was trimmed by 4 bases and V by 5 bases; bases with no gene match: 5. Here the CDR3 DNA reads TGTGCCAGTAGTTTCCGGACTAGCGGGAGTTACGAGCAGTACTTC. This sequence encodes CASSFRTSGSYEQYF.

At least ten counts were recorded for this clonotype. CDR3 nucleotide sequence: TGCAGTGCTACGGGACGAAGAGACCCGAGTCAATACAATGAGCAGTTCTTC. This gives the protein CSATGRRDPSQYNEQFF. J is TRBJ2-1 and V is TRBV20-1; D may match TRBD1 or TRBD2 (5 bases each). Germline CDR1 and CDR2: DFQATT and SNEGSKA (reference sequence). Trimming pared 4 bases from V and 4 bases from J, leaving 23 bases between. The CDR3 loop spans 17 amino acids.

This clonotype was found many times. The chain employs TRBV19 and TRBJ2-7; 10 nucleotides agree with TRBD1. The V gene end was trimmed by 6 bases and the J gene end by 5 bases; junction bases not matched to a gene: 4. The CDR3 spans 13 residues. Germline loops: CDR1 LNHDA, CDR2 SQIVND (reference sequence). CDR3 amino acids: CASSGQGVNEQYF. The CDR3 nucleotides read TGTGCCAGTAGCGGACAGGGGGTCAACGAGCAGTACTTC. The full variable domain, in which reference TRBV19 and TRBJ2-7 provide the parts outside the CDR3, is DGGITQSPKYLFRKEGQNVTLSCEQNLNHDAMYWYRQDPGQGLRLIYYSQIVNDFQKGDIAEGYSVSREKKESFPLTVTSAQKNPTAFYLCASSGQGVNEQYFGPGTRLTVT.

This clonotype occurred many times. As DNA, the CDR3 is TGTGCCAGCAGCTCCCCAGGTACAGATACGCAGTATTTT. It translates to CASSSPGTDTQYF. The chain joins TRBV7-3 to TRBJ2-3; D gene unclear. Germline V lookup: CDR1 SGHTA, CDR2 FQGTGA. V was pared by 4 bases and J by 3 bases, with 8 bases between. The CDR3 length is 13 residues.

This clonotype appeared many times. V is TRBV12-3 or TRBV12-4 and J is TRBJ2-2; 7 bases line up with TRBD2. The CDR3 is 12 residues long. With V trimmed by 11 bases and J by 4 bases, 4 bases remained unmatched. CDR3 amino acids: CAGRVGTGELFF. CDR3 DNA: TGTGCCGGGAGGGTGGGCACCGGGGAGCTGTTTTTT.